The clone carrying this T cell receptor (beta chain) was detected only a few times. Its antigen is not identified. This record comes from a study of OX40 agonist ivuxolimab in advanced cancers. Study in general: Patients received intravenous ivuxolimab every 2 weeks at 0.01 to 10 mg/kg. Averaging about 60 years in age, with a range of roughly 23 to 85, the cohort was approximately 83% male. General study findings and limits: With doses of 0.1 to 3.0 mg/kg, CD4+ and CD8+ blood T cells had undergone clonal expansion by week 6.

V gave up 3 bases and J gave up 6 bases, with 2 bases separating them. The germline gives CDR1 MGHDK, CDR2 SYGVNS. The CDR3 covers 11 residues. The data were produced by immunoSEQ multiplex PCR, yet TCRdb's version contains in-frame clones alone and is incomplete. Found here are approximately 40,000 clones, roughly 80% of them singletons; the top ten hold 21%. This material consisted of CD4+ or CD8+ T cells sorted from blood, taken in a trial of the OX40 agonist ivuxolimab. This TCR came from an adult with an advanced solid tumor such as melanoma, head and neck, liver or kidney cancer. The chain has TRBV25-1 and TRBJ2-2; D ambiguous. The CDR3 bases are TGTGCCAGCAGTGATGCCGGGGAGCTGTTTTTT. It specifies CASSDAGELFF.